Sequencing of this T cell receptor beta chain was carried out in a study of T cell repertoires in cytomegalovirus infection. Study-wide points: The study identified carriers of CMV plus the relevant HLA from cumulative public TCR beta family frequency. CMV-specific TCR beta clonotypes restricted by HLA-C dominated the ex vivo response.

MiXCR was run by TCRdb on the reads, yielding one entry per CDR3 protein. The profile shows roughly 320,000 distinct CDR3 sequences, about 9.2% of them singletons. The trim removed 6 bases at V and 4 bases at J, leaving 7 bases unmatched. The CDR3 loop spans 14 amino acids. This clonotype was observed many times. The antigen is unknown. The V and J genes are TRBV12-3 or TRBV12-4 and TRBJ2-5, with 8 bases matching TRBD1. The TCR comes from a human donor in good health (CMV status not recorded). Some clones in this sample may be carry-over from other donors' samples. Sequencing used PBMCs. The CDR3 spells CASRTTGDRETQYF. In DNA form, the CDR3 reads TGTGCCAGCAGAACGACAGGGGATCGAGAGACCCAGTACTTC.